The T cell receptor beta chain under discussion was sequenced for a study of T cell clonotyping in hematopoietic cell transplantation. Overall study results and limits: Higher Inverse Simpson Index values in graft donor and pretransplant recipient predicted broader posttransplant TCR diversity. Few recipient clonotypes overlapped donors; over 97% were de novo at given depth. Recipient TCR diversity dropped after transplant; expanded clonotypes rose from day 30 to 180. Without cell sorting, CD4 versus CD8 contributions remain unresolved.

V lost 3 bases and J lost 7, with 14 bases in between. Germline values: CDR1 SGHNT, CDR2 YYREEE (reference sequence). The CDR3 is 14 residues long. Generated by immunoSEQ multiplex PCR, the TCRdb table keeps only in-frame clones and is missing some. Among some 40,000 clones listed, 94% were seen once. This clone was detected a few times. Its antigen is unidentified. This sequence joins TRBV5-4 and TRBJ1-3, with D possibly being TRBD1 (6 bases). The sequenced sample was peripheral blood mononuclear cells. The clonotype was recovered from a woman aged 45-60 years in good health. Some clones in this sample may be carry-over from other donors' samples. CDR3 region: CASSSQGSDNTIYF. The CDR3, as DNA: TGTGCCAGCAGCTCACAGGGATCTGACAACACCATATATTTT.